The clone carrying this TCR beta chain appeared a few times. The antigen is not known. This entry belongs to a study of cytomegalovirus exposure and HLA in healthy donors. The study, taken as a whole, reports: Some V segments, including TRBV6-2 and TRBV6-3, were excluded as indistinguishable. Later analysis showed TCR association rates varying by HLA locus, highest for DRB1 and lowest for HLA-C.

Vbeta (60) and Jbeta (13) primers were used in the PCR. Authors' analysis steps: As a later analysis found, there were about 80 million unique TCR beta chains, of which roughly 11 million were shared. Data came from immunoSEQ multiplex PCR; TCRdb stores just in-frame clones and leaves some out. V and J calls and clone size are given by that table; D and trimming were obtained from the DNA. The top ten hold 3.5% to 5.5% of the sample, which has tens of thousands of clones, 78% seen once. Germline-derived CDR1 and CDR2 are LNHDA and SQIVND (reference sequence). This CDR3 has 15 residues. Trimming left V 9 bases short and J 8 bases short, with 25 bases between.

The origin of this receptor is a woman aged 40 to 50 in good health and CMV-seropositive. The genes are TRBV19 and TRBJ1-2, with D tentatively TRBD1 (6 bases). Sequencing was done on a sample of PBMCs. This CDR3 reads CASAPTNRVTHGYTF. CDR3 DNA: TGTGCCAGCGCTCCGACCAACAGGGTAACTCACGGCTACACCTTC.